What follows are 18 T cell receptor beta chains derived from one specimen sequenced in a study of blood T cells in healthy people across ages (dated by TCRdb to between 2015 and 2017). Receptor amplification or capture employed 5' RACE. Sequencing used an Illumina HiSeq 2500. A second roughly 7 to 11 cycle PCR used a sample-barcoded 5' primer and a J-beta primer mix. The public reads were run again by TCRdb, first through fastp at Q25 and then through MiXCR, and only productive beta chains were kept. Rows with one shared CDR3 protein collapse into an entry with the most common genes and DNA. In this sample the table shows more than 800,000 distinct CDR3 sequences, around 26% of which occur a single time. The ten largest account for approximately 15% of the sample. Input material: blood. Every receptor here comes from a woman older than 75 in good health.

This chain uses TRBV4-3 with TRBJ1-2; D unclear. This CDR3 has 13 amino acids. CDR1 and CDR2 from the germline V gene are LGHNA and YSLEER. V was cut by 0 bases and J by 3 bases, with 5 bases left in between. CDR3 coding DNA: TGCGCCAGCAGCCAAGATTGGTACTATGGCTACACCTTC. This sequence encodes CASSQDWYYGYTF.

Comment on this clonotype: A much larger clone is a single base away; this may be a read error. This sequence joins TRBV6-1 and TRBJ2-5; 8 bases map to TRBD1. The CDR3 extends over 14 amino acids. V was pared by 9 bases and J by 4 bases, with 10 bases of the junction left unmatched. Germline CDR1 is MNHNS and CDR2 is SASEGT. The CDR3 reads CARTHRGFRETQYF. CDR3 DNA sequence: TGTGCCAGGACGCACAGGGGGTTTAGAGAGACCCAGTACTTC.

This clonotype has at least ten counts. The chain links TRBV5-1 to TRBJ1-1; TRBD1 agrees at 7 bases. Germline CDR1 is SGHRS and CDR2 is YFSETQ. The J segment lost 1 base and the V segment lost 0 bases, leaving 6 bases of the junction unmatched. This CDR3 has 16 amino acids. The CDR3 region is CASSLVNRGPNTEAFF. CDR3 coding DNA: TGCGCCAGCAGCTTGGTAAACAGGGGTCCGAACACTGAAGCTTTCTTT.

Ten or more counts support this clonotype. The chain's CDR3 is CASSYTTGYGANVLTF. CDR3 coding DNA: TGTGCCAGCAGTTACACGACAGGCTACGGGGCCAACGTCCTGACTTTC. The V and J genes are TRBV6-2 or TRBV6-3 and TRBJ2-6; tentative D call: TRBD1 (6 bases). V shed 2 bases and J shed 4 bases, with 12 bases lying between them. Looked up from germline, CDR1 is MNHEY and CDR2 is SVGEGT. The CDR3 is made up of 16 amino acids.

At least ten counts were recorded for this clonotype. The genes are TRBV3-1 and TRBJ2-4, with D perhaps matching TRBD1 or TRBD2 (5 bases each). The CDR3 has 19 amino acids. V lost 4 bases and J 0 bases, leaving 22 bases between the germline ends. The germline V gene has CDR1 LGHDT and CDR2 YNNKEL (reference sequence). CDR3 sequence: CASSPGDVHQGVAKNIQYF. The CDR3 DNA follows: TGTGCCAGCAGCCCTGGGGACGTCCATCAGGGCGTAGCCAAAAACATTCAGTACTTC.

This rearrangement joins TRBV4-1 to TRBJ2-1; TRBD1 matches at 9 bases. This CDR3 has 16 residues. V gave up 4 bases and J gave up 8 bases; unmatched junction bases: 12. The V gene's germline CDR1 is MGHRA and CDR2 YSYEKL. The CDR3 protein is CASSPLGTGYGDEQFF. CDR3 nucleotides: TGCGCCAGCAGCCCCCTCGGGACAGGGTACGGCGATGAGCAGTTCTTC.

This clonotype was seen repeatedly, ten times or more. The chain employs TRBV18 and TRBJ2-3, with D tentatively TRBD2 (5 bases). CDR3 length equals 15 residues. The germline V and J ends were trimmed by 4 bases and 2 bases, with 13 bases remaining between them. Germline lookup yields CDR1 KGHSH and CDR2 LQKENI. In DNA form, the CDR3 reads TGTGCCAGCTCACAAGACGCGGGTTACACAGATACGCAGTATTTT. It translates to CASSQDAGYTDTQYF.

This clonotype was detected many times. This sequence joins TRBV12-3 or TRBV12-4 and TRBJ2-5; either TRBD1 or TRBD2 may supply D (5 bases each). Trimming left V 3 bases short and J 7 bases short, with 21 bases between. CDR3 size: 16 residues. CDR3: CASSLGRGDMGSTQYF. As DNA, the CDR3 is TGTGCCAGCAGTTTGGGGCGAGGGGATATGGGTTCGACCCAGTACTTC.

This clonotype was detected many times. The chain is built from TRBV10-3 and TRBJ1-1; D is unclear. From germline, CDR1 is ENHRY and CDR2 SYGVKD. Trimming left V 6 bases short and J 3 bases short, with 14 bases between. The CDR3 has 14 amino acids. The CDR3 here is CAIRPRARDTEAFF. For the CDR3, the DNA is TGTGCCATCAGGCCCCGGGCTCGGGACACTGAAGCTTTCTTT.

The table lists this clonotype with a count of one. The CDR3 is CAWSLTESSGNTIYF. The DNA of the CDR3 is TGTGCCTGGAGTTTGACAGAGAGCTCTGGAAACACCATATATTTT. The gene calls are TRBV30 and TRBJ1-3, with TRBD1 as a possible D gene (5 bases). The CDR3 is made up of 15 amino acids. V shed 2 bases and J shed 0 bases, with 11 bases lying between them. Germline V CDR1 and CDR2: GTSNPN, SVGIG (reference sequence).

J is TRBJ2-7 and V is TRBV20-1; 8 bases fit TRBD1. The J call is in doubt because the DNA end fits TRBJ2-5 better. This CDR3 has 16 amino acids. Germline CDR1 reads DFQATT; CDR2 reads SNEGSKA (reference sequence). CDR3 in amino acids: CSARTPAGRGQGTQYF. Written as DNA, the CDR3 is TGCAGTGCTAGAACCCCAGCGGGCAGGGGGCAGGGGACCCAGTACTTC.

The sample holds many counts of this clonotype. The DNA of the CDR3 is TGCAGTGCTAGAACTAGCGGGGGGTATACGCAGTATTTT. Translating gives CSARTSGGYTQYF. The chain combines TRBV20-1 with TRBJ2-3, with 12 bases lining up with TRBD2. This CDR3 has 13 amino acids. V was pared by 2 bases and J by 7 bases, with 1 base of the junction left unmatched. CDR1 is DFQATT and CDR2 is SNEGSKA in the germline V gene (reference sequence).

CDR3 sequence: CASSYSRTGNTEAFF. The CDR3 DNA reads TGTGCCAGCAGTTACTCCCGGACAGGGAACACTGAAGCTTTCTTT. The V call is TRBV6-5, the J call TRBJ1-1, with 7 bases that match TRBD1. Germline trimming cut 0 bases from V and 1 base from J; bases unmatched to any gene: 2. The CDR3 has 15 amino acids. Germline values: CDR1 MNHEY, CDR2 SVGAGI.

With respect to this clonotype: A read error is possible here, since a much larger clone lies one base away. V usage is TRBV5-5 and J usage is TRBJ2-3; D is tentatively TRBD1 or TRBD2 (5 bases each). Looked up from germline, CDR1 is SGHKS and CDR2 is YYEKEE (reference sequence). This CDR3 is 15 amino acids long. CDR3 nucleotides: TGTGCCGGCAGCTTTTCCGGGGCTAGCACAGATACGCAGTATTTT. It codes for CAGSFSGASTDTQYF.

This clonotype was observed a few times. This clone may be a read error of a much larger clone one base away. This chain connects TRBV12-3 or TRBV12-4 to TRBJ2-3; D is undetermined. The length of the CDR3 is 15 residues. The CDR3 DNA reads as TGTGCCAGCAGCCCCCTTGAGTTGCGCACAGATGCGCAGTATTTT. This encodes CASSPLELRTDAQYF.

This clonotype was observed at least ten times. The CDR3 region is CASSLWGTGRRNNQPQHF. The DNA of the CDR3 is TGTGCCAGCAGTTTATGGGGGACAGGGCGCAGGAACAATCAGCCCCAGCATTTT. V gene TRBV12-3 or TRBV12-4 combines with J gene TRBJ1-5, with 9 bases fitting TRBD1. V shed 2 bases and J 3 bases; nucleotides not matched to a gene: 11. The CDR3 consists of 18 residues.

As regards this clonotype: A much larger clone sits a single nucleotide away, making a read error possible. The gene calls are TRBV12-3 or TRBV12-4 and TRBJ2-3; TRBD1 might be the D (6 bases). The CDR3 totals 15 residues. DNA for the CDR3: TGTGCCAGCAGTCGAAAACAGGGAGCATCAGATGCGCAGTATTTT. Encoded protein: CASSRKQGASDAQYF.

At least ten counts were recorded for this clonotype. This rearrangement joins TRBV7-2 to TRBJ1-5, with D tentatively TRBD1 (6 bases). CDR1 and CDR2 (germline): SGHTA, FQGNSA. The CDR3 spans 13 residues. The V and J ends lost 5 bases and 6 bases respectively, with 11 bases between them. The chain's CDR3 is CASSRTEGQPQHF. The DNA of the CDR3 is TGTGCCAGCAGCCGGACAGAGGGTCAGCCCCAGCATTTT.